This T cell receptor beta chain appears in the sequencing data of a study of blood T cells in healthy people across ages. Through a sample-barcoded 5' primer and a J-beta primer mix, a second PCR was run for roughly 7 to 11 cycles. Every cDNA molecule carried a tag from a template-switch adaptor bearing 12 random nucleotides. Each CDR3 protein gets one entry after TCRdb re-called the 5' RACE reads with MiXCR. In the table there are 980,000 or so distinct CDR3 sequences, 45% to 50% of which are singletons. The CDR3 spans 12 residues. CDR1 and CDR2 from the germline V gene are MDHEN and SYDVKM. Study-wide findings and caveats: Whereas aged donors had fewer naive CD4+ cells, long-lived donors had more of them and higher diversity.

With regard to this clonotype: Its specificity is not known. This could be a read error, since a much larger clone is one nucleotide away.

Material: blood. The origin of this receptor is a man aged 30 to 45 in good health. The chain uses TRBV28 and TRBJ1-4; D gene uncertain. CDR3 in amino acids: CASVGGFEKPFF. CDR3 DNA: TGTGCCAGCGTCGGCGGTTTCGAAAAACCGTTTTTT.